This TCR beta chain is drawn from a study of regulatory T cells in long-lasting Graves disease. Study results and limitations: New patients shared some 980 public clonotypes, and persistent patients shared more, with over 2,500. Among samples with persistent disease, TRBV28, TRBJ1-2 and TRBJ2-5 were favored.

Combining iRepertoire HTBI primers with Arm-PCR of CDR3 regions, the authors built TCR beta libraries. One entry per CDR3 protein results from TCRdb running MiXCR on the multiplex PCR reads. The repertoire consists of approximately 470,000 distinct CDR3 sequences, with roughly 20% occurring once and the leading ten covering approximately 7.8%. V lost 5 bases and J lost 1; bases outside the gene matches: 11. Germline CDR1 is LGHNT and CDR2 is FRNRAP. The CDR3 contains 17 residues. This clonotype came up a few times. Its specificity is unknown. Indicated time point: persistent/refractory GD, antithyroid drugs over 5 years with positive TRAb. Isolated PBMC RNA provided the starting material for the TCR library.

The chain employs TRBV12-5 and TRBJ2-1; 7 bases are shared with TRBD1. The source material was peripheral blood mononuclear cells (PBMCs), sampled when the disease was refractory, from a patient treated with antithyroid drugs. The receptor's source is a female donor with Graves disease. As DNA, the CDR3 is TGTGCTAGTGGTCCGAACAAGGGGGCAGGTTCCTACAATGAGCAGTTCTTC. As protein: CASGPNKGAGSYNEQFF.